Presented here are 25 T cell receptor beta chains from one specimen sequenced in a study of cytomegalovirus exposure and HLA in healthy donors. In the PCR, 60 Vbeta and 13 Jbeta primers were used. Assay used: immunoSEQ multiplex PCR; TCRdb lists only in-frame clones, some missing. This table has 150,000 to 200,000 clones, around 80% appearing once. Input material: PBMCs. The receptor source for this set is a man in his forties or fifties in good health and CMV-seronegative.

This clone was counted once. The chain recombines TRBV6-1 with TRBJ2-7; TRBD1 matches at 9 bases. CDR1 is MNHNS and CDR2 is SASEGT in the germline V gene. The CDR3 runs 15 residues. V dropped 10 bases and J dropped 4; count of bases not matched to a gene: 14. The CDR3 loop reads CANSRDRDGFYEQYF. In DNA form, the CDR3 reads TGTGCCAACAGCCGGGACAGGGACGGTTTTTACGAGCAGTACTTC.

This clone has only one observation. This sequence joins TRBV11-1 and TRBJ1-4, with 11 bases fitting TRBD1. Germline CDR1 reads SGHAT; CDR2 reads FQDESV (reference sequence). The CDR3 consists of 15 residues. Germline trimming cut 4 bases from V and 7 bases from J; bases unmatched to any gene: 5. CDR3 nucleotides: TGTGCCAGCAGCTCGGACAGGGGGCTTTTTGAAAAACTGTTTTTT. It codes for CASSSDRGLFEKLFF.

The rearrangement links TRBV7-9 to TRBJ1-2; 7 nucleotides agree with TRBD1. In germline, CDR1 is SEHNR, CDR2 FQNEAQ (reference sequence). Trimming at V came to 5 bases and at J to 2 bases, leaving 11 bases not matched to a gene. The CDR3 consists of 16 residues. As DNA, the CDR3 is TGTGCCAGCAGCCTCCCTGGGGCAGGGGGGAACTATGGCTACACCTTC. Its protein is CASSLPGAGGNYGYTF. The whole variable domain, remainder taken from reference TRBV7-9 and TRBJ1-2, is DTGVSQNPRHKITKRGQNVTFRCDPISEHNRLYWYRQTLGQGPEFLTYFQNEAQLEKSRLLSDRFSAERPKGSFSTLEIQRTEQGDSAMYLCASSLPGAGGNYGYTFGSGTRLTVV.

The chain recombines TRBV27 with TRBJ1-6; 7 bases agree with TRBD1. The V gene end was trimmed by 5 bases and the J gene end by 0 bases; junction bases not matched to a gene: 4. The CDR3 sequence is 16 residues long. The germline V gene has CDR1 MNHEY and CDR2 SMNVEV (reference sequence). The CDR3 loop is CASSPQGLSYNSPLHF. The CDR3, as DNA: TGTGCCAGCAGTCCACAGGGGCTCTCCTATAATTCACCCCTCCACTTT.

DNA for the CDR3: TGCGCCAGCAGCTCGGAACTAGCGGGGGGGCCGCAGGAGCAGTTCTTC. Amino acid sequence: CASSSELAGGPQEQFF. The rearrangement uses TRBV5-1 and TRBJ2-1, with 13 bases lining up with TRBD2. This CDR3 is built from 16 residues. Looked up from germline, CDR1 is SGHRS and CDR2 is YFSETQ. J was trimmed by 10 bases and V by 3 bases; bases with no gene match: 10.

In its sample, this clone was seen a few times. The rearrangement uses TRBV6-6 and TRBJ1-1; 8 bases map to TRBD1. Germline V gene lookup returns CDR1 MNHNY and CDR2 SVGAGI (reference sequence). The CDR3 contains 16 residues. V lost 2 bases to trimming and J lost 0 bases; unmatched junction nucleotides: 5. The CDR3 sequence: CASSYPQGAVNTEAFF. For the CDR3, the DNA is TGTGCCAGCAGTTACCCCCAGGGGGCAGTGAACACTGAAGCTTTCTTT.

The chain has TRBV2 and TRBJ2-2, with 7 bases matching TRBD1. Unmatched junction bases numbered 8, after V lost 7 bases and J lost 3 bases. From germline, CDR1 is SNHLY and CDR2 FYNNEI. There are 15 residues in the CDR3. The CDR3 protein is CASTLDRLDTGELFF. CDR3 DNA: TGTGCCAGCACACTGGACAGGTTGGACACCGGGGAGCTGTTTTTT.

This clone was recorded only once. The chain links TRBV4-1 to TRBJ2-7; 11 positions agree with TRBD2. The germline V gene encodes CDR1 MGHRA and CDR2 YSYEKL. The CDR3 is made up of 15 amino acids. Trimming at V came to 1 base and at J to 5 bases, leaving 4 bases not matched to a gene. CDR3 region: CASSQARLAGNEQYF. The CDR3 DNA is TGCGCCAGCAGCCAAGCGCGACTAGCGGGAAACGAGCAGTACTTC.

V and J are TRBV10-1 and TRBJ2-1; tentative D call: TRBD1 (5 bases). V lost 0 bases to trimming and J lost 10 bases, with 13 bases between them. Germline V gene sequence: CDR1 WNHNN, CDR2 SYGVQD (reference sequence). The CDR3 extends over 14 amino acids. For the CDR3, the DNA is TGCGCCAGCAGTGAGTCGAATGGGTGGACAGAGCAGTTCTTC. Translating gives CASSESNGWTEQFF.

The V and J genes are TRBV27 and TRBJ2-3, with D unclear. CDR3 size: 14 residues. V was shortened by 3 bases and J by 2 bases, with 9 bases between the two germline ends. Germline V gene sequence: CDR1 MNHEY, CDR2 SMNVEV (reference sequence). The CDR3 region has the DNA TGTGCCAGCAGTTTCGAATGGCCCACAGATACGCAGTATTTT. Amino acid sequence: CASSFEWPTDTQYF.

The chain joins TRBV11-2 to TRBJ1-1; the D gene is possibly TRBD1 (5 bases). Trimming removed 0 bases from V and 7 bases from J, with 9 bases in between. CDR3 size: 13 residues. Per the germline V gene, CDR1 is SGHAT and CDR2 is FQNNGV. The CDR3 sequence: CASSLEGRGEAFF. CDR3 DNA sequence: TGTGCCAGCAGCTTAGAGGGGAGGGGTGAAGCTTTCTTT.

The chain employs TRBV11-1 and TRBJ1-1; D not resolved. V was pared by 1 base and J by 1 base, with 4 bases between. This CDR3 has 13 residues. Germline V gene data show CDR1 as SGHAT and CDR2 as FQDESV (reference sequence). The CDR3 loop is CASSLGRNTEAFF. CDR3 DNA: TGTGCCAGCAGCTTAGGCAGGAACACTGAAGCTTTCTTT.

The chain joins TRBV4-1 to TRBJ1-5, with D uncertain. CDR3 size: 13 residues. Per the germline V gene, CDR1 is MGHRA and CDR2 is YSYEKL. V was shortened by 4 bases and J by 4 bases, with 8 bases between the two germline ends. CDR3: CASSLDPNQPQHF. For the CDR3, the DNA is TGCGCCAGCAGCCTAGACCCAAATCAGCCCCAGCATTTT.

J is TRBJ1-4 and V is TRBV30; TRBD1 is a possible D gene (5 bases). The germline gives CDR1 GTSNPN, CDR2 SVGIG (reference sequence). The V end was cut by 0 bases, the J end by 10 bases, with 12 bases between. This CDR3 contains 13 residues. For the CDR3, the DNA is TGTGCCTGGAGTGTACCGGGGGAGAGAAAACTGTTTTTT. As protein: CAWSVPGERKLFF.

Here the CDR3 reads CAISGNPTGEAFF. The CDR3 DNA follows: TGTGCCATCAGTGGGAACCCCACAGGAGAAGCTTTCTTT. The gene calls are TRBV10-3 and TRBJ1-1; perhaps TRBD1 as D (5 bases). Per germline, CDR1 ENHRY and CDR2 SYGVKD. The CDR3 is made up of 13 amino acids. V lost 4 bases, J lost 8 bases, and 14 bases lay in between.

The chain couples TRBV7-2 to TRBJ2-1; 9 bases are a match to TRBD1. Germline-derived CDR1 and CDR2 are SGHTA and FQGNSA. Losses at the gene ends were 6 bases for V and 5 bases for J; bases not matched to a gene: 8. This CDR3 has 15 residues. The CDR3 sequence is CASRSYRGRDNEQFF. The CDR3 region has the DNA TGTGCCAGCAGGTCGTACAGGGGGCGGGACAATGAGCAGTTCTTC.

J is TRBJ2-4 and V is TRBV7-2; possible D gene TRBD1, 5 bases. The V and J ends lost 6 bases and 0 bases respectively, with 9 bases between them. The germline V gene encodes CDR1 SGHTA and CDR2 FQGNSA. The CDR3 contains 14 residues. CDR3 coding DNA: TGTGCCAGCAGTCAGGGTATAGCCAAAAACATTCAGTACTTC. Translation gives CASSQGIAKNIQYF. Combining the CDR3 with reference TRBV7-2 and TRBJ2-4 gives the whole variable domain GAGVSQSPSNKVTEKGKDVELRCDPISGHTALYWYRQSLGQGLEFLIYFQGNSAPDKSGLPSDRFSAERTGGSVSTLTIQRTQQEDSAVYLCASSQGIAKNIQYFGAGTRLSVL.

V usage is TRBV6-5 and J usage is TRBJ2-2; D not resolved. Trimming cost V 0 bases and J 2 bases, with 4 bases left between them. Germline V gene data show CDR1 as MNHEY and CDR2 as SVGAGI. The CDR3 has 14 residues. This CDR3 reads CASSYSRNTGELFF. DNA of the CDR3: TGTGCCAGCAGTTACTCGAGAAACACCGGGGAGCTGTTTTTT.

The CDR3 sequence: CASSYGGSAFF. In nucleotides, the CDR3 is TGTGCCAGCAGTTACGGGGGGAGCGCTTTCTTT. The rearrangement links TRBV6-5 to TRBJ1-1; perhaps TRBD1 as D (5 bases). Germline CDR1 MNHEY, CDR2 SVGAGI. The CDR3 contains 11 residues. Trimming left V 2 bases short and J 11 bases short, with 9 bases between.

The chain is built from TRBV7-9 and TRBJ1-4; perhaps TRBD1 as D (6 bases). Looked up from germline, CDR1 is SEHNR and CDR2 is FQNEAQ (reference sequence). This CDR3 has 15 residues. Trimming stripped 5 bases from V and 4 bases from J, with 14 bases between. DNA of the CDR3: TGTGCCAGCAGCGAGACAGGCGGGGGTAATGAAAAACTGTTTTTT. Protein product: CASSETGGGNEKLFF.

The V gene is TRBV9, the J gene TRBJ2-7; the D gene is possibly TRBD2 (5 bases). The CDR3 is made up of 12 amino acids. Germline CDR1 and CDR2: SGDLS and YYNGEE. Trimming took 3 bases from V and 5 from J, leaving 9 bases between them. The CDR3 bases are TGTGCCAGCAGCGGTGACTACCACGAGCAGTACTTC. Its protein is CASSGDYHEQYF.

This chain connects TRBV28 to TRBJ1-2; the D gene is possibly TRBD1 (6 bases). Germline assignment: CDR1 MDHEN and CDR2 SYDVKM. The CDR3 is 15 residues long. The V and J ends lost 5 bases and 6 bases respectively, with 19 bases between them. Here the CDR3 reads CASSPLTTGKDGYTF. The CDR3 DNA sequence: TGTGCCAGCAGTCCCCTAACCACAGGGAAAGATGGCTACACCTTC.

This clone is a singleton in its sample. The chain couples TRBV7-6 to TRBJ2-7; 7 bases match TRBD1. The CDR3 is made up of 15 amino acids. The V and J ends lost 2 bases and 2 bases, in that order; junction bases with no gene match: 6. CDR1 SGHVS and CDR2 FNYEAQ come from the germline V gene. The CDR3 nucleotides read TGTGCCAGCAGCTTACTAGCCGACAGGGCCTACGAGCAGTACTTC. This gives the protein CASSLLADRAYEQYF.

This clone has a handful of counts. This chain links TRBV7-2 with TRBJ1-5; 9 bases fit TRBD1. Germline assignment: CDR1 SGHTA and CDR2 FQGNSA. The length of the CDR3 is 16 residues. Trimming removed 5 bases from V and 3 bases from J; junction bases left unmatched: 8. The CDR3 loop reads CASSHWGQGINQPQHF. CDR3 bases: TGTGCCAGCAGCCATTGGGGACAGGGTATCAATCAGCCCCAGCATTTT.

This clone was recorded a few times. This chain joins TRBV5-1 and TRBJ2-2; no definite D call. CDR1 and CDR2 (germline): SGHRS, YFSETQ. This CDR3 is 15 amino acids long. V dropped 5 bases and J dropped 0 bases, with 11 bases sitting between them. CDR3 sequence (DNA): TGCGCCAGCAGGCCAGAATCCACGAACACCGGGGAGCTGTTTTTT. Translation: CASRPESTNTGELFF.